Listed below are T cell receptor beta chains from one sample, sequenced in a study of preoperative IRX-2 immunotherapy in early breast cancer. Clones were read by immunoSEQ multiplex PCR, and TCRdb kept only the in-frame ones, dropping some. The sample lists around 30,000 clones, more than 65% occurring once. This specimen consisted of lymph node tissue, obtained before IRX-2 immunotherapy. Every receptor here comes from a human donor with breast cancer. The CDR3 runs from the conserved cysteine through the conserved F or W. Fields, in order: V gene, J gene, CDR3 protein.

V gene: TRBV19; J gene: TRBJ1-2; CDR3 protein: CASSAGPISRRDRVRHGYTF
V gene: TRBV9; J gene: TRBJ1-4; CDR3 protein: CASSVQGGLQLFF
V gene: TRBV11-3; J gene: TRBJ2-5; CDR3 protein: CASSLEGGGAKTQYF
V gene: TRBV5-1; J gene: TRBJ2-3; CDR3 protein: CASSTHGPPGTATDTQYF
V gene: TRBV11-3; J gene: TRBJ2-7; CDR3 protein: CASSTRSWDAYYEQYF
V gene: TRBV19; J gene: TRBJ1-6; CDR3 protein: CASSMVGGISPLHF
V gene: TRBV11-3; J gene: TRBJ1-6; CDR3 protein: CASSSRTGDSPLHF
V gene: TRBV6-8; J gene: TRBJ1-2; CDR3 protein: CASSEYGVDGYTF
V gene: TRBV6-8; J gene: TRBJ1-2; CDR3 protein: CATTLNIRGRGYTF
V gene: TRBV6-4; J gene: TRBJ2-5; CDR3 protein: CAISSERSQYF
V gene: TRBV7-6; J gene: TRBJ2-1; CDR3 protein: CASSSPWGRGPYNEQFF
V gene: TRBV5-1; J gene: TRBJ2-2; CDR3 protein: CASGGAPNTGELFF
V gene: TRBV28; J gene: TRBJ2-6; CDR3 protein: CASSPEGEAPLSGANVLTF
V gene: TRBV6-8; J gene: TRBJ1-1; CDR3 protein: CASSYPGTMNTEAFF